This T cell receptor (beta chain) appears in the sequencing data of a study of shared clonotypes between healthy human individuals. Study context: Used for every donor were three CD4 naive, three CD4 memory, two CD8 naive and one CD8 memory plate. General observations from the study: Clonotype sharing among donors, it was expected, would be affected by sequencing depth.

Libraries were prepared by immunoSEQ multiplex PCR; TCRdb keeps only in-frame clonotypes and omits some of them. The sample holds approximately 720,000 clones, approximately 75% seen once. In regard to this clone: Its antigen is still unknown.

CD45RA-negative memory and CD45RA+ naive subsets were split from the CD4+ cells. The V end was cut by 5 bases, the J end by 1 base, with 8 bases between. Germline V CDR1 and CDR2: SGHTA, FQGNSA. This CDR3 is 14 amino acids long. Input material: memory CD4+ T cells sorted from blood. The subset denotes: CD45RA-negative fraction. This TCR was sampled from a woman in her twenties or thirties in good health. The chain couples TRBV7-2 to TRBJ2-2; TRBD2 is a possible D gene (5 bases). In DNA, the CDR3 is TGTGCCAGCAGCCTTGGACTGAACACCGGGGAGCTGTTTTTT. Amino acid sequence: CASSLGLNTGELFF.